This T cell receptor beta chain was documented in a study of T cells in Graves' hyperthyroidism and ophthalmopathy. The TCR beta CDR3 regions underwent amplification using RNA transcripts as the source. Researchers ran a first-round RT-PCR on the TCR CDR3 using the HTBI primer set. Via MiXCR, TCRdb re-called the multiplex PCR reads, giving one row per CDR3 protein. The repertoire holds some 650,000 distinct CDR3 sequences, with around 15% as singletons. Germline V gene data show CDR1 as LGHDT and CDR2 as YNNKEL (reference sequence). V dropped 0 bases and J dropped 5; count of bases not matched to a gene: 11. This CDR3 is built from 17 residues. Whole-study results and caveats: Most thyroid clonotypes expanded above 0.001 appeared in blood too. Separation of ophthalmopathy from stable hyperthyroidism was achieved by a 13 V-J model.

Many counts were recorded for this clonotype. Its antigen is unidentified. The receptor was isolated from a woman aged 35 to 49 with Graves' ophthalmopathy. The V and J genes are TRBV3-1 and TRBJ1-2; 8 bases fit TRBD1. Material for sequencing was blood. DNA for the CDR3: TGTGCCAGCAGCCAAGATGGGACAGGCCTCAGCTATTATGGCTACACCTTC. The encoded protein is CASSQDGTGLSYYGYTF.